In its sample, the clone carrying this TCR beta chain was seen a few times. Its antigen is not known. This entry comes from a study of T cell repertoires in cytomegalovirus infection. Study overall: Recently identified HLA-C-restricted CMV epitopes and well-studied HLA-B-restricted CMV epitopes were used by the study. An indication of both CMV infection and matching HLA type came from public TCR beta signatures. Study-level points and caveats: The ex vivo response showed dominance by HLA-C-restricted CMV-specific TCR beta clonotypes. Cumulative frequency (of public TCR beta family members) identified carriers of CMV plus the relevant HLA.

MiXCR, run by TCRdb on the reads, gives a single entry per CDR3 protein. In the table there are hundreds of thousands of distinct CDR3 sequences, around 32% of which are singletons. CDR3 size: 11 residues. Germline V CDR1 and CDR2: DFQATT, SNEGSKA (reference sequence). The V and J ends lost 3 bases and 6 bases respectively, with 9 bases between them. The chain links TRBV20-1 to TRBJ2-7; D is unresolved. This clonotype was sampled from a human donor in good health (CMV status not recorded). Some clones in this sample may be carry-over from other donors' samples. The sequencing here drew on cultured PBMCs, taken from culture after CMV antigen stimulation. This CDR3 reads CSASFIVEQYF. Here the CDR3 DNA reads TGCAGTGCTAGCTTTATCGTCGAGCAGTACTTC.